The source of this T cell receptor (beta chain) is a study of identical twins. CDR3 length: 16 residues. The ends were cut back, 0 bases at V and 5 bases at J, with 18 bases in the middle. The V gene's germline CDR1 is SQVTM and CDR2 ANQGSEA. Points from the study as a whole: Low generation-probability sequences were in excess among twin-shared out-of-frame alpha sequences. Part of the zero-insertion signal could reflect confounding by invariant MAIT and iNKT cells. There were fewer insertions in abundant cord blood beta clonotypes, but memory repertoires showed no such pattern.

A universal primer site came from template switching; cDNA carried unique molecular identifiers. Each CDR3 protein gets one entry after TCRdb re-called the 5' RACE reads with MiXCR. There are some 710,000 distinct CDR3 sequences in the sample; roughly 6.2% occur only once, and 1.5% to 2% lies in the top ten. To note about this clonotype: Its antigen is still unknown.

This rearrangement joins TRBV29-1 to TRBJ2-3, with D possibly being TRBD2 (6 bases). Sequenced sample: naive T cells sorted from blood. This TCR came from a young man in good health. The CDR3 protein is CSVEDLWGDSVDTQYF. The CDR3 nucleotides read TGCAGCGTTGAAGATTTATGGGGGGATTCGGTAGATACGCAGTATTTT.